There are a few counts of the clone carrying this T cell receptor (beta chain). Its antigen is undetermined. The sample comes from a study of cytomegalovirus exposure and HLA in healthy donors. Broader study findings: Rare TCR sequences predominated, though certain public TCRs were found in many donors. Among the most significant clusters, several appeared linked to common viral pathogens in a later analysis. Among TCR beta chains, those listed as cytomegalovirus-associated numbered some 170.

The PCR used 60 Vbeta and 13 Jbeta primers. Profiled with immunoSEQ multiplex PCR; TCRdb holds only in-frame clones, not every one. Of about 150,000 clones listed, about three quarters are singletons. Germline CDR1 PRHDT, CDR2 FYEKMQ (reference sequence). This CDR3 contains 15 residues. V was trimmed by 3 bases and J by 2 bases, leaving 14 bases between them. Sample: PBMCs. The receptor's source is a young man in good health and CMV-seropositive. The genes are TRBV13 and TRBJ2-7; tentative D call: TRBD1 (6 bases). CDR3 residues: CASSFSQGRTYEQYF. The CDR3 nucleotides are TGTGCCAGCAGCTTTTCGCAGGGGCGAACCTACGAGCAGTACTTC.